A single sample is the source of the 17 T cell receptor beta chains below, sequenced in a study of T cells expressing NK-cell markers. From its re-call of the 5' RACE reads, TCRdb lists each CDR3 protein once, without DNA. The listing contains 350,000 to 400,000 distinct CDR3 sequences. Sequenced sample: blood T cells: a sorted CD56 or NKG2C T cell subset, CD4+ or CD8+ T cells, or bulk PBMC T cells (not recorded which). Every receptor here comes from a woman aged 45-65 years in good health.

V and J are TRBV7-2 and TRBJ2-5; with no DNA, the TCRdb D assignment of TRBD2 cannot be verified. Looked up from germline, CDR1 is SGHTA and CDR2 is FQGNSA. The CDR3 is 18 amino acids. This CDR3 reads CASSLEGEGGAYQETQYF.

The chain couples TRBV5-5 to TRBJ1-4. This CDR3 spans 16 amino acids. CDR1 and CDR2 from the germline V gene are SGHKS and YYEKEE (reference sequence). The CDR3 is CASSPGPIVTNEKLFF.

The genes are TRBV4-2 and TRBJ2-5; TCRdb lists TRBD2, though no DNA is available to test this call. This CDR3 has 18 amino acids. From germline, CDR1 is LGHNA and CDR2 YNFKEQ. The CDR3 loop reads CASSQFPGLAVGGETQYF.

The V gene is TRBV20-1, the J gene TRBJ2-5; the D gene TCRdb calls, TRBD1, cannot be checked with no DNA. Germline CDR1 reads DFQATT; CDR2 reads SNEGSKA (reference sequence). The CDR3 covers 12 residues. The CDR3 is CSAREGAGAQYF.

This rearrangement joins TRBV20-1 to TRBJ2-1; TCRdb designates TRBD2, a call that cannot be tested without DNA. Per germline, CDR1 DFQATT and CDR2 SNEGSKA (reference sequence). This CDR3 has 13 residues. CDR3 sequence: CSAREVREGEQFF.

The rearrangement links TRBV6-5 to TRBJ2-5; TCRdb calls TRBD2, which cannot be checked without DNA. Germline V gives CDR1 MNHEY, CDR2 SVGAGI. The CDR3 length is 13 residues. CDR3 loop: CASGPGGIETQYF.

The chain has TRBV7-9 and TRBJ1-4; no DNA is available, so the TRBD1 call from TCRdb remains unchecked. Germline V gene lookup returns CDR1 SEHNR and CDR2 FQNEAQ (reference sequence). The CDR3 is 13 residues long. CDR3 sequence: CASAGGFGEKLFF.

The chain links TRBV28 to TRBJ1-1; TCRdb indicates TRBD1, and absent DNA this call remains unverified. From germline, CDR1 is MDHEN and CDR2 SYDVKM. The CDR3 consists of 14 residues. CDR3: CASSSAGGGLRAFF.

The chain is built from TRBV20-1 and TRBJ2-1; with no DNA, the TCRdb D assignment of TRBD2 cannot be verified. Germline-derived CDR1 and CDR2 are DFQATT and SNEGSKA (reference sequence). This CDR3 region has 18 residues. The CDR3 reads CSAPDIGTSTLSYNEQFF.

The rearrangement joins TRBV19 to TRBJ2-5; the D call from TCRdb, TRBD1, cannot be confirmed without DNA. Per germline, CDR1 LNHDA and CDR2 SQIVND (reference sequence). The CDR3 runs to 14 residues. CDR3 sequence reads: CASRPGRGGETQYF.

V usage is TRBV3-1 and J usage is TRBJ1-2; TCRdb calls TRBD1, which cannot be checked without DNA. This CDR3 contains 13 residues. From germline, CDR1 is LGHDT and CDR2 YNNKEL (reference sequence). This CDR3 reads CASTQGGYYGYTF.

The chain is built from TRBV12-3 or TRBV12-4 and TRBJ1-6; TCRdb lists TRBD1, though no DNA is available to test this call. The CDR3 consists of 14 residues. CDR3 in amino acids: CASSSDRIGSPLHF.

The CDR3 protein is CASSDSAKGADTQYF. This chain joins TRBV6-4 and TRBJ2-3; TCRdb indicates TRBD1, and absent DNA this call remains unverified. This CDR3 contains 15 residues. Germline V gene data show CDR1 as MRHNA and CDR2 as SNTAGT.

The CDR3: CASSIYSGPSYNEQFF. The chain recombines TRBV6-1 with TRBJ2-1; TCRdb outputs TRBD2, but without DNA this stays unchecked. Germline V gene lookup returns CDR1 MNHNS and CDR2 SASEGT. This CDR3 is built from 16 residues.

This chain joins TRBV7-2 and TRBJ2-1; TCRdb selects TRBD2, and the lack of DNA leaves this call unchecked. The germline gives CDR1 SGHTA, CDR2 FQGNSA. The CDR3 has 15 amino acids. CDR3 protein: CASSLSAGVSYEQFF.

This chain links TRBV6-6 with TRBJ2-5; the D call from TCRdb, TRBD2, cannot be confirmed without DNA. The CDR3 extends over 14 amino acids. Germline CDR1 and CDR2: MNHNY and SVGAGI (reference sequence). CDR3 loop: CASREGGPRETQYF.

This chain joins TRBV20-1 and TRBJ2-3; TCRdb designates TRBD1, a call that cannot be tested without DNA. CDR1 and CDR2 (germline): DFQATT, SNEGSKA (reference sequence). The CDR3 runs 14 residues. The CDR3 protein is CSATTGTALDTQYF.